This T cell receptor beta chain stems from a study of T-cell memory formation after mild COVID-19. Germline V lookup: CDR1 SGHDT, CDR2 YYEEEE. The CDR3 loop spans 14 amino acids. V dropped 4 bases and J dropped 7; count of bases not matched to a gene: 8. After 5'RACE with constant-segment primers, TCR alpha and TCR beta cDNA libraries carrying sample barcodes and UMIs were obtained. TCRdb itself ran the 5' RACE reads through MiXCR, one entry per CDR3 protein. The sample records 350,000 or so distinct CDR3 sequences, 20% being singletons. This clonotype has just a few counts. The J gene is TRBJ2-1, the V gene TRBV5-6; TRBD1 matches 7 bases. The sequencing input was PBMCs or a T cell subset sorted from them (not recorded which). The sequence was collected from a man younger than 35 who had mild COVID-19 (a few samples of this study predate the infection). Cell type and time point are not known. The CDR3 sequence is CASSLLTGTNEQFF. CDR3 DNA: TGTGCCAGCAGCCTACTGACAGGGACGAATGAGCAGTTCTTC.